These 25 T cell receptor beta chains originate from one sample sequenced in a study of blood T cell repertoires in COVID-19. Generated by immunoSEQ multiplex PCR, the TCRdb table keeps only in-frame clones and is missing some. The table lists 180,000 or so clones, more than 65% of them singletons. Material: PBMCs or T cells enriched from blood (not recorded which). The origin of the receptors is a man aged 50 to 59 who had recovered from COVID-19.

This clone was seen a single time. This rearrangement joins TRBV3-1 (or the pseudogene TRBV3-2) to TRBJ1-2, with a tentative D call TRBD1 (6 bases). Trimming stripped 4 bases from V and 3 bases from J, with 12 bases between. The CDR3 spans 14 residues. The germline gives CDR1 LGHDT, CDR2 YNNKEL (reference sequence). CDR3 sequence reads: CASSLREGDYGYTF. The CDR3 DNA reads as TGTGCCAGCAGCCTCAGGGAGGGGGACTATGGCTACACCTTC.

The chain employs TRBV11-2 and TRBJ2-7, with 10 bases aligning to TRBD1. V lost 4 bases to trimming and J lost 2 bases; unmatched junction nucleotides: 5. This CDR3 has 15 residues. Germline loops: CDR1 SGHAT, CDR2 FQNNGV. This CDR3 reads CASSSPDRGAYEQYF. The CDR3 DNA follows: TGTGCCAGCAGCTCACCGGACAGGGGGGCCTACGAGCAGTACTTC.

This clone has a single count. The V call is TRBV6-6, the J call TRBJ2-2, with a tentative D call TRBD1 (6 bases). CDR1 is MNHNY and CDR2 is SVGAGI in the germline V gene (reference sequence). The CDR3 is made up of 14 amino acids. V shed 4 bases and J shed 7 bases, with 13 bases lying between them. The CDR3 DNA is TGTGCCAGCAGTTTAAAGAGGGGGATCGGGGAGCTGTTTTTT. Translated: CASSLKRGIGELFF.

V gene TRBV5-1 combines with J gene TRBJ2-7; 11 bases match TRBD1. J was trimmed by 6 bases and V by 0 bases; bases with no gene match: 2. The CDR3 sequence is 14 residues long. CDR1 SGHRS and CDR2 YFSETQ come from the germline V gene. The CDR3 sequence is CASSLEGQGVEQYF. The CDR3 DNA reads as TGCGCCAGCAGCTTGGAGGGACAGGGGGTCGAGCAGTACTTC.

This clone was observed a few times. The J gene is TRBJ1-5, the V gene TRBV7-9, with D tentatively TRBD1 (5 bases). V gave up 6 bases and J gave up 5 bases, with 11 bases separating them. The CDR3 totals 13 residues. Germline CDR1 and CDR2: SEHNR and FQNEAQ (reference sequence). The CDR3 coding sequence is TGTGCCAGCAGATCGGACACCGATCAGCCCCAGCATTTT. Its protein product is CASRSDTDQPQHF.

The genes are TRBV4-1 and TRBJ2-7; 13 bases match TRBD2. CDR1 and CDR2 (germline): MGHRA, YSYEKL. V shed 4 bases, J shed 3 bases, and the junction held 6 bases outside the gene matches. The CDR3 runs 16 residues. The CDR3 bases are TGCGCCAGCAGCCTTGGACTAGCGGGAGCGGGCTACGAGCAGTACTTC. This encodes CASSLGLAGAGYEQYF.

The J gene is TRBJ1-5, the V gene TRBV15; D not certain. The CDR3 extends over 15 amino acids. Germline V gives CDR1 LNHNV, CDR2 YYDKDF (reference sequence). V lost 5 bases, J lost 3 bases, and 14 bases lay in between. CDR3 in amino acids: CATSGNAGDNQPQHF. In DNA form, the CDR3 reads TGTGCCACCAGCGGAAATGCCGGGGACAATCAGCCCCAGCATTTT. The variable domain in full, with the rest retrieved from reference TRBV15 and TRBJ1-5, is DAMVIQNPRYQVTQFGKPVTLSCSQTLNHNVMYWYQQKSSQAPKLLFHYYDKDFNNEADTPDNFQSRRPNTSFCFLDIRSPGLGDTAMYLCATSGNAGDNQPQHFGDGTRLSIL.

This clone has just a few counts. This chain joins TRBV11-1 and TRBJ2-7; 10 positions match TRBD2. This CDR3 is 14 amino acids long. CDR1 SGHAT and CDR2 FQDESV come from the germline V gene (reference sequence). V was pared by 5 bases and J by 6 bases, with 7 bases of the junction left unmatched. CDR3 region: CASSTRTSGGEQYF. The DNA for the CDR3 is TGTGCCAGCAGCACCCGGACTAGCGGCGGCGAGCAGTACTTC. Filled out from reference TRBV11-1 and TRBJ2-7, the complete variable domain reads EAEVAQSPRYKITEKSQAVAFWCDPISGHATLYWYRQILGQGPELLVQFQDESVVDDSQLPKDRFSAERLKGVDSTLKIQPAELGDSAMYLCASSTRTSGGEQYFGPGTRLTVT.

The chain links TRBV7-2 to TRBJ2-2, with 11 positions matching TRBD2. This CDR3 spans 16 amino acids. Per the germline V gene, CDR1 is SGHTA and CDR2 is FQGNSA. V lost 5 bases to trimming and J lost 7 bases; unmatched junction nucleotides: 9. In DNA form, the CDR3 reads TGTGCCAGCAGCATCCGCGGTAGCGGGAGGGGCGGGGAGCTGTTTTTT. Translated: CASSIRGSGRGGELFF.

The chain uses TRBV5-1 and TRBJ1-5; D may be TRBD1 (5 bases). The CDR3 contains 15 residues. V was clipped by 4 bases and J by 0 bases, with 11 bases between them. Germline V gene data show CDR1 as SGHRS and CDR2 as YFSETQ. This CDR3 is CASSGGLDSNQPQHF. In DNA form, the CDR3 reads TGCGCCAGCAGCGGGGGACTGGATAGCAATCAGCCCCAGCATTTT.

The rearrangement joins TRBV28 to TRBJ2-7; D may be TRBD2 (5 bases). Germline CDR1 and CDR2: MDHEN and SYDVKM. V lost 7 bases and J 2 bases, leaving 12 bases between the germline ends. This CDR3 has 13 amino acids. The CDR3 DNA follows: TGTGCCAGCACCGAAACTAGGACCTACGAGCAGTACTTC. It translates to CASTETRTYEQYF.

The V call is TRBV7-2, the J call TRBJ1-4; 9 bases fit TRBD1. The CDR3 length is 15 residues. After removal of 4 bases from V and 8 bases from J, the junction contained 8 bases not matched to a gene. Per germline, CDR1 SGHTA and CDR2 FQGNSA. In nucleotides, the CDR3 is TGTGCCAGCAGCTCATTCCTTGGGACAGGGGAAAAACTGTTTTTT. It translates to CASSSFLGTGEKLFF.

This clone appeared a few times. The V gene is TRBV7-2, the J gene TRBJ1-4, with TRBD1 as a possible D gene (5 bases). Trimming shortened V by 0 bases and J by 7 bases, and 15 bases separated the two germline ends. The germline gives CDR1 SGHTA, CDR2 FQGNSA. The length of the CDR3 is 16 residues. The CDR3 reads CASSLALGAGSEKLFF. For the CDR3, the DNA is TGTGCCAGCAGCTTAGCCCTTGGGGCAGGCAGTGAAAAACTGTTTTTT.

CDR3 in DNA: TGTGCCAGCAGCTTGAGTAGCGGGGGCTCAGATACGCAGTATTTT. It specifies CASSLSSGGSDTQYF. The chain carries TRBV7-8 and TRBJ2-3; 9 nucleotides agree with TRBD2. CDR3 length equals 15 residues. Per germline, CDR1 SGHVS and CDR2 FQNEAQ. The trim removed 3 bases at V and 4 bases at J, leaving 5 bases unmatched.

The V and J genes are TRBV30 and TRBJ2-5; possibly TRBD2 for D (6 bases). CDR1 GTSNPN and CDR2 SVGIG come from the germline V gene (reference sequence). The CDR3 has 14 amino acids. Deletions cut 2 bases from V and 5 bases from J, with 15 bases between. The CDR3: CAWSTGRAGETQYF. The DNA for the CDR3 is TGTGCCTGGAGTACGGGTCGGGCGGGGGAGACCCAGTACTTC.

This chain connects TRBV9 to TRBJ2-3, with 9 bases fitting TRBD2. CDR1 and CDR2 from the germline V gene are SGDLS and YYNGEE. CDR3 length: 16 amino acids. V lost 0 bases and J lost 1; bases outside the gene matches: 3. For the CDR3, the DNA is TGTGCCAGCAGCGTAGCTCCTAGCGGGGGCACAGATACGCAGTATTTT. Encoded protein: CASSVAPSGGTDTQYF.

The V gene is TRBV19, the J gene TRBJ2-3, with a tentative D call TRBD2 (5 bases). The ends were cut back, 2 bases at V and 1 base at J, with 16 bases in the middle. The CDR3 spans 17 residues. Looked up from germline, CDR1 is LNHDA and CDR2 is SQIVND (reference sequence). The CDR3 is CASSIWSSPGGTDTQYF. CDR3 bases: TGTGCCAGTAGTATATGGTCTAGCCCAGGAGGCACAGATACGCAGTATTTT.

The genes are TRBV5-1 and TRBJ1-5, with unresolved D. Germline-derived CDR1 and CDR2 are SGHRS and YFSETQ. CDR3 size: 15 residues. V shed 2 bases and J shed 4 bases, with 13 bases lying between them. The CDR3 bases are TGCGCCAGCAGCTTACAAGGACTGCTTAATCAGCCCCAGCATTTT. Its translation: CASSLQGLLNQPQHF.

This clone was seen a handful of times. This CDR3 is CASSSNNNEQFF. Written as DNA, the CDR3 is TGTGCCAGCAGTTCCAACAACAATGAGCAGTTCTTC. This chain joins TRBV12-3 or TRBV12-4 and TRBJ2-1; D not resolved. The V and J ends lost 4 bases and 5 bases respectively, with 6 bases between them. This CDR3 has 12 amino acids.

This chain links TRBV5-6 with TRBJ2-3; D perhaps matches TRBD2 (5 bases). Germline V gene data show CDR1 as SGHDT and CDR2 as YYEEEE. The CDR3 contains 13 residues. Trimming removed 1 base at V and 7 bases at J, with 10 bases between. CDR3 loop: CASSLRGSHTQYF. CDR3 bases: TGTGCCAGCAGCTTGCGGGGTAGCCATACGCAGTATTTT.

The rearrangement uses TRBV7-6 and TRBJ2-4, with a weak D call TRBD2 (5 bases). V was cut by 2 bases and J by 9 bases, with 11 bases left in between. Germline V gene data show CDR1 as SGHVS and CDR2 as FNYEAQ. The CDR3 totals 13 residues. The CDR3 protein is CASSLQEGSIQYF. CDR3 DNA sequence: TGTGCCAGCAGCTTACAAGAGGGCAGCATTCAGTACTTC. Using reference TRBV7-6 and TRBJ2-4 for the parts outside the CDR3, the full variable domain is GAGVSQSPRYKVTKRGQDVALRCDPISGHVSLYWYRQALGQGPEFLTYFNYEAQQDKSGLPNDRFSAERPEGSISTLTIQRTEQRDSAMYRCASSLQEGSIQYFGAGTRLSVL.

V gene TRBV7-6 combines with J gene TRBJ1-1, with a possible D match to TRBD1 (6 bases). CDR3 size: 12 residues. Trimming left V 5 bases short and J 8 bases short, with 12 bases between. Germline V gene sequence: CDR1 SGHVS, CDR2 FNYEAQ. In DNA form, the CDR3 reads TGTGCCAGCAGCCTACAGGGTGGCGAAGCTTTCTTT. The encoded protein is CASSLQGGEAFF.

CDR3: CATSDPSEDTYNEQFF. CDR3 in DNA: TGTGCCACCAGTGACCCCTCTGAGGACACCTACAATGAGCAGTTCTTC. The J gene is TRBJ2-1, the V gene TRBV24-1; D is possibly TRBD1 (5 bases). V was trimmed by 4 bases and J by 2 bases, leaving 14 bases between them. This CDR3 has 16 amino acids. The V gene's germline CDR1 is KGHDR and CDR2 SFDVKD.

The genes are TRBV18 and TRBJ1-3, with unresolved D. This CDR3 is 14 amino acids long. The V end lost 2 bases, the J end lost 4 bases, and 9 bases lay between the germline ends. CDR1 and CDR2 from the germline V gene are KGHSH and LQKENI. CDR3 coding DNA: TGTGCCAGCTCACCAGGGCAGGCCGGAAACACCATATATTTT. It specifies CASSPGQAGNTIYF.

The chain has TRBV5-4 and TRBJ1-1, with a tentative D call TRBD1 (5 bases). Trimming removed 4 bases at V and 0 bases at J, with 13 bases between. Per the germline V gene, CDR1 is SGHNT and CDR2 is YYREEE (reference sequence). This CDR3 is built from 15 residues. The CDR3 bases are TGTGCCAGCAGCCGGCAGGGTGGCCTGAACACTGAAGCTTTCTTT. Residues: CASSRQGGLNTEAFF.